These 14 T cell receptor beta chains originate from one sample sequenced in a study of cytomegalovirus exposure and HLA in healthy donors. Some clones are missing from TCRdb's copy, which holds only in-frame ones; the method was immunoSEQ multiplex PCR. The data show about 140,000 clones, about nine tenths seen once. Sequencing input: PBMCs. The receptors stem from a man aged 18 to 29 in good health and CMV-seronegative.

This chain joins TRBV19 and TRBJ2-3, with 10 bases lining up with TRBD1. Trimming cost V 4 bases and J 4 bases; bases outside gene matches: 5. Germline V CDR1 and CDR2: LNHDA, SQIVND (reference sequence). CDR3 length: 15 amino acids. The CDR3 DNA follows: TGTGCCAGTAGTAGAGACAGGGGGCGGCCAGATACGCAGTATTTT. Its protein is CASSRDRGRPDTQYF.

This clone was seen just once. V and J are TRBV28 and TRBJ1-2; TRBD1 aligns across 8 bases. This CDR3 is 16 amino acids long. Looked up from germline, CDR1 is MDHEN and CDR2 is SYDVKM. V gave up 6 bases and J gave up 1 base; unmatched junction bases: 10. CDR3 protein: CASRSLRDRYNYGYTF. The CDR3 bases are TGTGCCAGCAGATCCCTGAGGGACAGGTATAACTATGGCTACACCTTC.

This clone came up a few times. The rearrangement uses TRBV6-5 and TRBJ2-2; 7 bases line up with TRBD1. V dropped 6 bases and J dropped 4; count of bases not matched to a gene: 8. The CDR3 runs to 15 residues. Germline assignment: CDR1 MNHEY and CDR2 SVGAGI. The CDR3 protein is CASSYRGFGTGELFF. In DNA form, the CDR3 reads TGTGCCAGCAGCTACAGGGGATTTGGCACCGGGGAGCTGTTTTTT.

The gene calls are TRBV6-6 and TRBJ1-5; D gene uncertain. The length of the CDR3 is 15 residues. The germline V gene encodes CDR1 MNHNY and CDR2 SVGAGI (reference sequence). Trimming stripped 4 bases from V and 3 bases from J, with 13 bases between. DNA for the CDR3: TGTGCCAGCAGTTTTTGGTTACAGACCAATCAGCCCCAGCATTTT. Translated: CASSFWLQTNQPQHF.

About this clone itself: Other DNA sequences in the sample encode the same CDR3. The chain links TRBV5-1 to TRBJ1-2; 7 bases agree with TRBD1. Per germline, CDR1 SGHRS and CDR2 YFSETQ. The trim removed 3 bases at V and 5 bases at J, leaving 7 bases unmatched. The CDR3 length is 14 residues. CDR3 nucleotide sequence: TGCGCCAGCAGCTCGCCCGGGACAGCTTATGGCTACACCTTC. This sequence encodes CASSSPGTAYGYTF.

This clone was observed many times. CDR3 nucleotides: TGCAGTGTCGGGTGGGATGAGCAGTTCTTC. This codes for CSVGWDEQFF. This rearrangement joins TRBV20-1 to TRBJ2-1, with D uncertain. Germline CDR1 is DFQATT and CDR2 is SNEGSKA (reference sequence). Between the trimmed V and J ends, which lost 7 bases and 8 bases, there was a span of 9 bases. The CDR3 is 10 amino acids.

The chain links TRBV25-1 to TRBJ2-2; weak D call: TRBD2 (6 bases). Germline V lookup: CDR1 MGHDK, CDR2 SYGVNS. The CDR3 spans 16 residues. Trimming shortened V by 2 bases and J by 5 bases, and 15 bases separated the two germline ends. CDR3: CASSEEEGWGTGELFF. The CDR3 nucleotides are TGTGCCAGCAGTGAAGAGGAGGGGTGGGGAACCGGGGAGCTGTTTTTT.

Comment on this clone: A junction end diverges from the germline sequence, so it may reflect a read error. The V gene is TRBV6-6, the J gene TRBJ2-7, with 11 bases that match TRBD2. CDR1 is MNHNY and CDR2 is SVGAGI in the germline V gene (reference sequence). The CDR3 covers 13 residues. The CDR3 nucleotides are TGTGCCAGCAGTACCGGGACTAGCGGACCTACTGACTTC. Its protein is CASSTGTSGPTDF.

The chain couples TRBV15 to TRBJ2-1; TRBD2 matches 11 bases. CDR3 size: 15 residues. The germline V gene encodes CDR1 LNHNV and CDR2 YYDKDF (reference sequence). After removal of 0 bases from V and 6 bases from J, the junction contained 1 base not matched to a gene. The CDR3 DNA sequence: TGTGCCACCAGCAGAGATAGCGGGGGGGCCAATGAGCAGTTCTTC. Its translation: CATSRDSGGANEQFF. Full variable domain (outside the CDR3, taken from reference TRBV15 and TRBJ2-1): DAMVIQNPRYQVTQFGKPVTLSCSQTLNHNVMYWYQQKSSQAPKLLFHYYDKDFNNEADTPDNFQSRRPNTSFCFLDIRSPGLGDTAMYLCATSRDSGGANEQFFGPGTRLTVL.

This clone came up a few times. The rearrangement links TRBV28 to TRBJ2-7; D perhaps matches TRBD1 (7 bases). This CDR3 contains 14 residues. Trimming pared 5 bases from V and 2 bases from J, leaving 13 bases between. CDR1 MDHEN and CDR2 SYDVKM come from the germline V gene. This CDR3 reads CASSTAGGPYEQYF. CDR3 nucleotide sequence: TGTGCCAGCAGTACTGCAGGGGGGCCCTACGAGCAGTACTTC.

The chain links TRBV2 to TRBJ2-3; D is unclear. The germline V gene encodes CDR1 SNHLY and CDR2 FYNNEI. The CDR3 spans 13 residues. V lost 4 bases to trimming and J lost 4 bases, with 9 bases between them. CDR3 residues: CASSVFPADTQYF. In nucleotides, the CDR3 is TGTGCCAGCAGTGTCTTTCCTGCAGATACGCAGTATTTT.

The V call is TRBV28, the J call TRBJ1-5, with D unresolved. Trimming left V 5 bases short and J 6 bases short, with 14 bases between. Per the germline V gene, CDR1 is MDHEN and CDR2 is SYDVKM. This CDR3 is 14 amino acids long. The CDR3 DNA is TGTGCCAGCAGTACCCCGGGAGGTAGTCAGCCCCAGCATTTT. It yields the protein CASSTPGGSQPQHF.

The CDR3 is CASRTRGRHLYEQYF. The CDR3 DNA reads TGTGCCAGCAGGACCAGGGGCCGGCACCTCTACGAGCAGTACTTC. This sequence joins TRBV6-5 and TRBJ2-7; D is perhaps TRBD1 (6 bases). The CDR3 consists of 15 residues. V lost 6 bases to trimming and J lost 3 bases, with 18 bases between them. In germline, CDR1 is MNHEY, CDR2 SVGAGI.

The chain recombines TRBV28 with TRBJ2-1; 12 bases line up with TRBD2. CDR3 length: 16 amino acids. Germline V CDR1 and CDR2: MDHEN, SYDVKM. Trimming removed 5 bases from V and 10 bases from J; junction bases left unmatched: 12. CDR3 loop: CASSLGLAGGPLEQFF. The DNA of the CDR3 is TGTGCCAGCAGTCTGGGTCTAGCGGGAGGGCCTCTGGAGCAGTTCTTC.